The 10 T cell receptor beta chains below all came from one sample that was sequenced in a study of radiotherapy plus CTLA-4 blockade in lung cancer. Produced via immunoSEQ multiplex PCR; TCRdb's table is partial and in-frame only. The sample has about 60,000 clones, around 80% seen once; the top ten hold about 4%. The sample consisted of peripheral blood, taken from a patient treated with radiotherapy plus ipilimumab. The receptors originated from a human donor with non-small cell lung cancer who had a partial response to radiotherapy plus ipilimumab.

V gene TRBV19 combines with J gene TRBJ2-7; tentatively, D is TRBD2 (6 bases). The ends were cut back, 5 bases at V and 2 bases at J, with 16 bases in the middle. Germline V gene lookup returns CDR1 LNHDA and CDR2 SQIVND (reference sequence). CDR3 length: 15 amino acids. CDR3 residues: CASSEGLSFTYEQYF. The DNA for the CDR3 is TGTGCCAGTAGTGAGGGACTCTCATTCACCTACGAGCAGTACTTC.

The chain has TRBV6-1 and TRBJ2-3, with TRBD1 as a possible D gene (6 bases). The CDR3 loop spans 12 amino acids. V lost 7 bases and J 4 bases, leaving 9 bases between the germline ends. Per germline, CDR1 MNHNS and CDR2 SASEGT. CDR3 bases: TGTGCCAGCATCAGGGGTGCAGATACGCAGTATTTT. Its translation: CASIRGADTQYF.

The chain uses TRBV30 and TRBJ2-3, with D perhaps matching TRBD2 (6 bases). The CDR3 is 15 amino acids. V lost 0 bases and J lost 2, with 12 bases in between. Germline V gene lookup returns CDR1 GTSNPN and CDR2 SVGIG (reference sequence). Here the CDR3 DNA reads TGTGCCTGGAGTGTACAGGCGGGGCTCACAGATACGCAGTATTTT. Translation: CAWSVQAGLTDTQYF.

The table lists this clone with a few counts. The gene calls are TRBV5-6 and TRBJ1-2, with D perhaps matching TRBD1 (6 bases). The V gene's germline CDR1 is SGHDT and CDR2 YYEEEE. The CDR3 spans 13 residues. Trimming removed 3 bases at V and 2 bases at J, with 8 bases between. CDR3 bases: TGTGCCAGCAGCTCTACAGGGAACTATGGCTACACCTTC. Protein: CASSSTGNYGYTF.

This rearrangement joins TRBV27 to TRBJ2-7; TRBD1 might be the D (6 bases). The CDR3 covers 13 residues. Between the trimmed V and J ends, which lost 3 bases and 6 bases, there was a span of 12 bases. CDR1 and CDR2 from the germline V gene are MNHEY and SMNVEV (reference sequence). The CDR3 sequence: CASSLTGTAEQYF. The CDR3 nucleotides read TGTGCCAGCAGTTTGACAGGCACCGCCGAGCAGTACTTC.

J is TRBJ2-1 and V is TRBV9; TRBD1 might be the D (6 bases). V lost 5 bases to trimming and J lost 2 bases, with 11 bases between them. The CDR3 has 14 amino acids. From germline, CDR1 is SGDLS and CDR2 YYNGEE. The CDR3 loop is CASRREGAYNEQFF. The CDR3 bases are TGTGCCAGCAGACGAGAGGGGGCCTACAATGAGCAGTTCTTC.

This CDR3 is CASSSEWNGGGYTF. The CDR3 DNA follows: TGTGCCAGCAGCTCAGAGTGGAACGGAGGGGGCTACACCTTC. The V and J genes are TRBV5-4 and TRBJ1-2, with D hard to call. The germline V gene has CDR1 SGHNT and CDR2 YYREEE (reference sequence). CDR3 length equals 14 residues. The germline V and J ends were trimmed by 3 bases and 8 bases, with 17 bases remaining between them. Filled out from reference TRBV5-4 and TRBJ1-2, the complete variable domain reads ETGVTQSPTHLIKTRGQQVTLRCSSQSGHNTVSWYQQALGQGPQFIFQYYREEENGRGNFPPRFSGLQFPNYSSELNVNALELDDSALYLCASSSEWNGGGYTFGSGTRLTVV.

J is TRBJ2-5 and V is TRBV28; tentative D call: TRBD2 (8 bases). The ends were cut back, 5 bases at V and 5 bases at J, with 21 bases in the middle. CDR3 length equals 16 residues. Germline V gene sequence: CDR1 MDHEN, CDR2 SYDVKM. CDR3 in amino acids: CASSQGGWTSRETQYF. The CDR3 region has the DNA TGTGCCAGCAGTCAGGGGGGTTGGACTAGCCGGGAGACCCAGTACTTC.

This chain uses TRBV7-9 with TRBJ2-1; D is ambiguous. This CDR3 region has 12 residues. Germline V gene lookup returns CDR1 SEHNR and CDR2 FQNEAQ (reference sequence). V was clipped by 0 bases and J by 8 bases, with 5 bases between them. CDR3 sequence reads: CASSLAADEQFF. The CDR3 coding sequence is TGTGCCAGCAGCTTAGCGGCCGATGAGCAGTTCTTC.

CDR3 nucleotides: TGTGCCAGCAGCTCATTAAGTGGCAGGGGGCAAGAGACCCAGTACTTC. This translates into CASSSLSGRGQETQYF. This chain links TRBV11-1 with TRBJ2-5; 7 bases align to TRBD1. The CDR3 is 16 amino acids. V shed 4 bases and J 2 bases; nucleotides not matched to a gene: 10. Per germline, CDR1 SGHAT and CDR2 FQDESV (reference sequence).